This TCR beta chain was sequenced for a study of CD8+ T cells in alopecia areata. This clone came up a few times. RNA was extracted and reverse transcribed into cDNA as the sequencing template. Only in-frame clones appear in the TCRdb table, and some are missing; sequencing was by immunoSEQ multiplex PCR. The data contain around 65,000 clones, about half of them singletons. V was trimmed by 4 bases and J by 1 base, leaving 10 bases between them. The CDR3 covers 13 residues. Germline lookup yields CDR1 SQVTM and CDR2 ANQGSEA. Specimens obtained from alopecia areata patients comprised lesional scalp punch biopsies and peripheral blood.

The chain has TRBV29-1 and TRBJ2-5, with D possibly being TRBD1 (6 bases). The sequenced sample was CD8+ T cells sorted from blood, obtained at week 0. The sequence came from a human donor with alopecia areata. DNA for the CDR3: TGCAGCGTTGTAGGGGGAACCCAAGAGACCCAGTACTTC. Its translation is CSVVGGTQETQYF.